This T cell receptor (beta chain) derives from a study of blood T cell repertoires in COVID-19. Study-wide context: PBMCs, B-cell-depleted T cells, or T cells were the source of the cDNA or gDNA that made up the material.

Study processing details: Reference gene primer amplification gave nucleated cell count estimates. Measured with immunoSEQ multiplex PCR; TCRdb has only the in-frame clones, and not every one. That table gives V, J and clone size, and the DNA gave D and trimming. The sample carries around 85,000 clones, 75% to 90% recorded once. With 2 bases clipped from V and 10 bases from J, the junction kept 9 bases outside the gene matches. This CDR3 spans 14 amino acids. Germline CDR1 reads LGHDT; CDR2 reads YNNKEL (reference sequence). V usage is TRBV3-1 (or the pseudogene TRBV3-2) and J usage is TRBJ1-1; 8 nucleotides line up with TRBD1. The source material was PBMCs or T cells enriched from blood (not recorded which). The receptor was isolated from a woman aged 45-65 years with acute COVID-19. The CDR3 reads CASSQQGARIVAFF. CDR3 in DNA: TGTGCCAGCAGCCAACAGGGGGCGCGAATCGTAGCTTTCTTT.